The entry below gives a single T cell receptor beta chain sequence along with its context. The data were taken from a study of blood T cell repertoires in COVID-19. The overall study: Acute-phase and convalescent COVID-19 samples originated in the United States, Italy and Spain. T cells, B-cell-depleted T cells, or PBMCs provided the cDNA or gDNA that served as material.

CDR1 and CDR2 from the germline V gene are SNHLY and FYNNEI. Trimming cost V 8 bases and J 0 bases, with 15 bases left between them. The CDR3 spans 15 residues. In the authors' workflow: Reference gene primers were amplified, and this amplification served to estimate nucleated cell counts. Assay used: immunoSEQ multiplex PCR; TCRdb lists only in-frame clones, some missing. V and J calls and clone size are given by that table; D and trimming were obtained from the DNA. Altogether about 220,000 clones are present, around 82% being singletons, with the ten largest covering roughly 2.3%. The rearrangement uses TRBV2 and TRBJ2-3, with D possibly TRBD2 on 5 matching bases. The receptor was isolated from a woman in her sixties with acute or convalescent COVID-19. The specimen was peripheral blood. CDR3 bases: TGTGCCAGCTGGTTGGCGGGCCTTAGCACAGATACGCAGTATTTT. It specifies CASWLAGLSTDTQYF.